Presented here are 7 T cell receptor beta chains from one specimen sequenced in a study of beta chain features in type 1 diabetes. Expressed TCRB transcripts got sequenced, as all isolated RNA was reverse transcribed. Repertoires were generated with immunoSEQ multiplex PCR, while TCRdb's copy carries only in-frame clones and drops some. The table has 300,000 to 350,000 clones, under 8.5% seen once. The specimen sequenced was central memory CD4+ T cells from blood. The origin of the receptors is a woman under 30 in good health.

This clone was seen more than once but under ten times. CDR3: CASSQDLSQPQHF. The CDR3, as DNA: TGCGCCAGCAGCCAAGATTTGAGTCAGCCCCAGCATTTT. The rearrangement uses TRBV4-3 and TRBJ1-5; D ambiguous. Germline V gene lookup returns CDR1 LGHNA and CDR2 YSLEER. V was trimmed by 0 bases and J by 6 bases, leaving 6 bases between them. This CDR3 has 13 residues.

DNA for the CDR3: TGTGCCAGCAGCGTAGCCCAACAGTTCACTGAAGCTTTCTTT. Protein sequence: CASSVAQQFTEAFF. The J gene is TRBJ1-1, the V gene TRBV9; D gene unclear. The germline CDR1 and CDR2 sequences are SGDLS and YYNGEE. The CDR3 contains 14 residues. V was pared by 0 bases and J by 4 bases, with 10 bases between.

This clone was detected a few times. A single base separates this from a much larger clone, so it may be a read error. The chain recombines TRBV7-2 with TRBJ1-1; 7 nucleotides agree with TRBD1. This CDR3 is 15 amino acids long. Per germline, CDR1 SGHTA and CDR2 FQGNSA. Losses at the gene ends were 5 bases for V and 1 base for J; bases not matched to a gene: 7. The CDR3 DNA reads TGTGCCAGCAGCCCCCAGGACAGGAAGAACACTGAAGCTTTCTTT. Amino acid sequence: CASSPQDRKNTEAFF.

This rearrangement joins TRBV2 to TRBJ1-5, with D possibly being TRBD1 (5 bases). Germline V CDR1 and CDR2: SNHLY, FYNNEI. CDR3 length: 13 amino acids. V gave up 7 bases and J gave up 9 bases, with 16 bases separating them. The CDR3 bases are TGTGCCAGCATGCGCCGGGGCGGTGGGCCCCAGCATTTT. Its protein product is CASMRRGGGPQHF.

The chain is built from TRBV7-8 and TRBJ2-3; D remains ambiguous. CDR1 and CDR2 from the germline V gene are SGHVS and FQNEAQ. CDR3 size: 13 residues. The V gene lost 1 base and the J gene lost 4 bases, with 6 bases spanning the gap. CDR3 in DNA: TGTGCCAGCAGCTTAGTGAGGCCAGATACGCAGTATTTT. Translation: CASSLVRPDTQYF.

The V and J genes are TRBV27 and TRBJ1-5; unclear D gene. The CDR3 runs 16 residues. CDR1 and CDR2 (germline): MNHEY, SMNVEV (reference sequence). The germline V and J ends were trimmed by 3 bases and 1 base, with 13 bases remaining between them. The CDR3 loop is CASSFLADLSNQPQHF. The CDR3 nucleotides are TGTGCCAGCAGTTTTCTGGCTGACCTAAGCAATCAGCCCCAGCATTTT.

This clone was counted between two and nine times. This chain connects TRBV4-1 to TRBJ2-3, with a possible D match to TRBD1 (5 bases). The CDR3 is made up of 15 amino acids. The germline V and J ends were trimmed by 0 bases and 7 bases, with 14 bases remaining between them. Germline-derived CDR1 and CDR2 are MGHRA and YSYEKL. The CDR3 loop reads CASSQERQGGYTQYF. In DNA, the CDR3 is TGCGCCAGCAGCCAAGAGAGGCAGGGTGGGTATACGCAGTATTTT.